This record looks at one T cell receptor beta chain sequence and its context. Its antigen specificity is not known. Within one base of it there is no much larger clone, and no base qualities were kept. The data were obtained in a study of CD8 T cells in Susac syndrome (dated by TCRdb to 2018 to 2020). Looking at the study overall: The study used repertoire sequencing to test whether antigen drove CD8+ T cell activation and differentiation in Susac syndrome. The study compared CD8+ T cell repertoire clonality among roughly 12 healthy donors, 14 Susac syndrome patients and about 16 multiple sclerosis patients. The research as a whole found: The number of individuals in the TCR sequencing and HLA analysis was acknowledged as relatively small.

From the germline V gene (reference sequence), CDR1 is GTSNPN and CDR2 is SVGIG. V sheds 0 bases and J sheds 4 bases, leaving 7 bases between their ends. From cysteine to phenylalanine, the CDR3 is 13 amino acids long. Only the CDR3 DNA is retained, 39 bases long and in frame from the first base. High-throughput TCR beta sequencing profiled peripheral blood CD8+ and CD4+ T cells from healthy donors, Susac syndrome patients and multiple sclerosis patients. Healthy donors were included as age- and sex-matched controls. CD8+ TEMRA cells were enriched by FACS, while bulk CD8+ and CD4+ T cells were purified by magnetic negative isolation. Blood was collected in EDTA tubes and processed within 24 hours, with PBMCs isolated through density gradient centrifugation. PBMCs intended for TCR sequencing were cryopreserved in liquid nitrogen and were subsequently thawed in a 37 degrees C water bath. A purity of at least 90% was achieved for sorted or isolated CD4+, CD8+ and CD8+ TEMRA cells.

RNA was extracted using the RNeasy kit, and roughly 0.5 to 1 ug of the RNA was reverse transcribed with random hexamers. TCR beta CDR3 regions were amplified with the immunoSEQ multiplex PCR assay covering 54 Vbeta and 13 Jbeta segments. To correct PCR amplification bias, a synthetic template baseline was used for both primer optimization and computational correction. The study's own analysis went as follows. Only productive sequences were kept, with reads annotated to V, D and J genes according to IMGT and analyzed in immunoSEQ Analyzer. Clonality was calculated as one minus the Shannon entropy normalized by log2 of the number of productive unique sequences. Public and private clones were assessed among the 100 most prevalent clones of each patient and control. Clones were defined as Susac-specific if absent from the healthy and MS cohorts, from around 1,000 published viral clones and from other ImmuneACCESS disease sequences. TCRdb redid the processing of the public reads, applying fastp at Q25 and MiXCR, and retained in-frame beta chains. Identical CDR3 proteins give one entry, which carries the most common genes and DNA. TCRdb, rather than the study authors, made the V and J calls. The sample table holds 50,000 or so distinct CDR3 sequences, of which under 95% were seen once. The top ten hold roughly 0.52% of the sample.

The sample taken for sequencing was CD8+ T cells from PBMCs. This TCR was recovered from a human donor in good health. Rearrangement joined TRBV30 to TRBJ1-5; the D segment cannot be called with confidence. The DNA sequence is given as TGTGCCTGGAGTGTCATGGGGAATCAGCCCCAGCATTTT. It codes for CAWSVMGNQPQHF.